These 6 T cell receptor beta chains were sequenced from one sample in a study of T cells of healthy individuals. In TCRdb, the 5' RACE reads were re-called with MiXCR into one record per CDR3 protein. The sample contains more than 60,000 distinct CDR3 sequences, about 17% of which appear only once. These receptors came from a human donor in good health.

The chain links TRBV5-6 to TRBJ2-3, with D possibly being TRBD2 (5 bases). CDR1 and CDR2 from the germline V gene are SGHDT and YYEEEE. This CDR3 has 14 residues. The V end lost 0 bases, the J end lost 2 bases, and 7 bases lay between the germline ends. CDR3 amino acids: CASSLADFTDTQYF. The DNA of the CDR3 is TGTGCCAGCAGCTTGGCGGACTTCACAGATACGCAGTATTTT.

The genes are TRBV30 and TRBJ1-3, with D tentatively TRBD1 (6 bases). CDR3 size: 15 residues. The ends were cut back, 4 bases at V and 9 bases at J, with 22 bases in the middle. The germline CDR1 and CDR2 sequences are GTSNPN and SVGIG (reference sequence). CDR3 region: CAWNELGARGGTIYF. The CDR3 nucleotides read TGTGCCTGGAATGAGTTGGGGGCCAGGGGTGGCACCATATATTTT.

V usage is TRBV7-8 and J usage is TRBJ2-5, with no clear D. The germline gives CDR1 SGHVS, CDR2 FQNEAQ. This CDR3 spans 15 amino acids. V lost 4 bases, J lost 3 bases, and 15 bases lay in between. The chain's CDR3 is CASSSPRVLKETQYF. CDR3 sequence (DNA): TGTGCCAGCAGCTCCCCTCGGGTCCTCAAAGAGACCCAGTACTTC.

This clonotype has more than one count but fewer than ten. CDR3 loop: CSVEASANNEQFF. The CDR3 coding sequence is TGCAGCGTTGAGGCTAGCGCCAACAATGAGCAGTTCTTC. The chain links TRBV29-1 to TRBJ2-1; D is possibly TRBD2 (6 bases). Germline V gene data show CDR1 as SQVTM and CDR2 as ANQGSEA. The CDR3 is 13 residues long. V was clipped by 3 bases and J by 5 bases, with 11 bases between them.

This clonotype was recorded many times. The chain has TRBV20-1 and TRBJ1-2, with a possible D match to TRBD1 (5 bases). CDR1 and CDR2 (germline): DFQATT, SNEGSKA (reference sequence). The CDR3 is 13 residues long. V was pared by 0 bases and J by 4 bases, with 9 bases between. Here the CDR3 reads CSARDSRGYGYTF. The CDR3 nucleotides read TGCAGTGCTAGAGACAGTAGGGGCTATGGCTACACCTTC.

V usage is TRBV4-2 and J usage is TRBJ1-2; TRBD1 agrees at 9 bases. The CDR3 spans 17 residues. CDR1 and CDR2 (germline): LGHNA, YNFKEQ. Trimming took 0 bases from V and 4 from J; bases not matched to a gene: 9. In DNA form, the CDR3 reads TGTGCCAGCAGCCAAGATTACAGACAGGGGGTTGGCTATGGCTACACCTTC. This encodes CASSQDYRQGVGYGYTF.